This record concerns one T cell receptor beta chain sequence. It has no known antigen specificity. No quality values exist for individual bases; no much larger clone is one base distant. This entry is derived from a study of post-analysis software for immune sequencing data (dated by TCRdb to the mid-2010s). Background for the entire study: The recorded disease courses included relapsing-remitting, secondary progressive and progressive-relapsing multiple sclerosis, and some patients had no subtype annotation. Patient repertoires were compared against ten to eleven previously published healthy control repertoires from donors aged roughly 6 to 28 years. A subset of samples was prepared in parallel using single-end sample barcoding, then pooled and co-amplified after Illumina adapter ligation.

To demonstrate the VDJtools post-analysis software, TCR beta repertoires were profiled from the peripheral blood of about 14 young patients with multiple sclerosis. The patients with multiple sclerosis were children and adolescents between roughly 6 and 17 years of age. The CDR1 and CDR2 encoded by the germline V gene are SGHTA and FQGNSA. Trimming leaves V shorter by 6 bases and J shorter by 9 bases, with the junction holding 11 bases beyond the gene matches. From cysteine to phenylalanine, the CDR3 is 15 amino acids long. Only the CDR3 part of the read is kept: 45 bases, read in frame from the first base. What the study reported, not specific to this receptor: Patients showed significantly higher frequencies than controls for a handful of TRBV segments, among them TRBV5-6, TRBV5-1 and TRBV20-1. Normalized Chao1 diversity was significantly lower in multiple sclerosis patients than controls, suggesting substantial peripheral T-cell clonal expansion. The multiple sclerosis patient group was slightly younger than the control group. Direct clustering with F measure revealed strong co-clustering of samples prepared in the same batch, which led to a batch-effect correction.

Receptor libraries were prepared by PCR. For sequencing, an Illumina HiSeq 2500 was employed. To reduce PCR and sequencing biases, unique molecular identifiers were built into the TCR beta cDNA libraries. Per 1 to 10 million input T cells, some 500,000 cDNA molecules were obtained, such that each molecule approximated one T cell. The patient libraries were prepared and sequenced using the same protocol as the earlier healthy control dataset. Within a given batch, samples were prepared together, multiplexed and sequenced on the same HiSeq lane. Per the original workflow: MIGEC was used to process the raw barcoded reads, and molecular identifier groups with only a single read were discarded before consensus assembly and CDR3 extraction. VDJtools was used for post-analysis of the clonotype tables, with diversity normalized by down-sampling every dataset to the smallest sample size. In repertoire overlap clustering, CDR3 amino acid sequences, but not nucleotide sequences, were matched to correct batch-related cross-sample contamination. The public reads were quality trimmed at Q25 with fastp and then assembled into clones with MiXCR by TCRdb, keeping productive beta chains. Every entry covers one CDR3 protein and lists the most common genes and DNA from its rows. The V and J calls here are based on TCRdb, not the publication. Recorded for this sample are approximately 660,000 distinct CDR3 sequences; approximately 59% of them occurred a single time. The top ten hold about 11% of the sample.

The V and J segments used are TRBV7-2 and TRBJ2-1, and TRBD2 matches 10 of the central bases. Sequenced: blood. The receptor's source is a girl aged 2 to 9 with multiple sclerosis. The base sequence is TGTGCCAGCAGGACCCCGGGACTAGCGTCCAGTGAGCAGTTCTTC. This sequence encodes CASRTPGLASSEQFF.